Listed here are 32 T cell receptor beta chains from one sample, sequenced in a study of Graves' ophthalmopathy and Graves' hyperthyroidism. The TCR beta CDR3 regions underwent amplification from RNA transcripts. HTBI primers were employed in first-round RT-PCR, then a second-round multiplex PCR followed. In TCRdb, the multiplex PCR reads were re-called with MiXCR into one record per CDR3 protein. The sample lists about 210,000 distinct CDR3 sequences; roughly 29% were seen once. Material for sequencing was peripheral blood. These receptors were collected from a man aged 50-59 years with Graves' ophthalmopathy.

This clonotype has a count of ten or more. V gene TRBV27 combines with J gene TRBJ2-2; 7 nucleotides match TRBD2. Trimming removed 10 bases from V and 7 bases from J; junction bases left unmatched: 9. Germline V CDR1 and CDR2: MNHEY, SMNVEV (reference sequence). The CDR3 consists of 13 residues. The CDR3, as DNA: TGTGCCATCTCTCCTAGCGGTAACGGGGAGCTGTTTTTT. Encoded protein: CAISPSGNGELFF.

J is TRBJ2-7 and V is TRBV27, with D perhaps matching TRBD1 or TRBD2 (5 bases each). V was trimmed by 10 bases and J by 3 bases, leaving 13 bases between them. Germline V gene lookup returns CDR1 MNHEY and CDR2 SMNVEV (reference sequence). The CDR3 loop spans 12 amino acids. The CDR3 DNA sequence: TGTGCCACCGAGGGACGGATCTACGAGCAGTACTTC. Translated, it gives CATEGRIYEQYF.

This clonotype occurred many times. This rearrangement joins TRBV28 to TRBJ1-1, with 9 bases matching TRBD1. The V segment lost 7 bases and the J segment 11 bases; nucleotides outside the gene matches: 11. Germline CDR1 MDHEN, CDR2 SYDVKM. The CDR3 consists of 13 residues. The CDR3: CASKWGQGVAAFF. CDR3 coding DNA: TGTGCCAGCAAGTGGGGACAGGGAGTGGCGGCTTTCTTT.

The chain employs TRBV25-1 and TRBJ2-2; D not resolved. Looked up from germline, CDR1 is MGHDK and CDR2 is SYGVNS. Between the trimmed V and J ends, which lost 7 bases and 4 bases, there was a span of 10 bases. The CDR3 is 13 residues long. The CDR3 region is CASNSLATGELFF. CDR3 bases: TGTGCCAGCAACTCCTTAGCCACCGGGGAGCTGTTTTTT. The full variable domain, rest sourced from reference TRBV25-1 and TRBJ2-2, is EADIYQTPRYLVIGTGKKITLECSQTMGHDKMYWYQQDPGMELHLIHYSYGVNSTEKGDLSSESTVSRIRTEHFPLTLESARPSHTSQYLCASNSLATGELFFGEGSRLTVL.

This clonotype was found many times. The J gene is TRBJ2-7, the V gene TRBV28; 9 positions agree with TRBD1. CDR3 length equals 14 residues. Trimming at V came to 2 bases and at J to 2 bases, leaving 1 base not matched to a gene. Germline CDR1 is MDHEN and CDR2 is SYDVKM. The CDR3 spells CASSLGDRAYEQYF. In nucleotides, the CDR3 is TGTGCCAGCAGTTTAGGGGACAGGGCCTACGAGCAGTACTTC.

This CDR3 is CASSVEPSGGPYEQYF. The CDR3 region has the DNA TGTGCCAGCAGCGTAGAGCCCAGCGGGGGCCCCTACGAGCAGTACTTC. V usage is TRBV9 and J usage is TRBJ2-7; 8 nucleotides agree with TRBD2. Germline CDR1 SGDLS, CDR2 YYNGEE. V lost 0 bases, J lost 2 bases, and 7 bases stayed unmatched. This CDR3 has 16 residues.

This clonotype was detected ten times or more. V usage is TRBV15 and J usage is TRBJ2-7; TRBD1 matches at 9 bases. The V gene end was trimmed by 4 bases and the J gene end by 4 bases; junction bases not matched to a gene: 11. The CDR3 totals 16 residues. In germline, CDR1 is LNHNV, CDR2 YYDKDF (reference sequence). The CDR3 DNA reads TGTGCCACCAGCAAGGCGGGTGGACAGGGGAATTACGAGCAGTACTTC. Amino acid sequence: CATSKAGGQGNYEQYF. The full variable domain, its missing parts supplied by reference TRBV15 and TRBJ2-7, is DAMVIQNPRYQVTQFGKPVTLSCSQTLNHNVMYWYQQKSSQAPKLLFHYYDKDFNNEADTPDNFQSRRPNTSFCFLDIRSPGLGDTAMYLCATSKAGGQGNYEQYFGPGTRLTVT.

The chain uses TRBV6-2 or TRBV6-3 and TRBJ2-7; weak D call: TRBD2 (6 bases). The CDR3 contains 14 residues. Germline loops: CDR1 MNHEY, CDR2 SVGEGT. The V gene lost 5 bases and the J gene lost 3 bases, with 14 bases spanning the gap. CDR3 nucleotide sequence: TGTGCCAGCAGTCCTACTTTGGGGGGCTACGAGCAGTACTTC. It yields the protein CASSPTLGGYEQYF.

This clonotype was seen a single time. The chain uses TRBV6-1 and TRBJ1-5, with TRBD1 matching over 7 bases. Germline CDR1 and CDR2: MNHNS and SASEGT. CDR3 length equals 15 residues. The V gene end was trimmed by 8 bases and the J gene end by 0 bases; junction bases not matched to a gene: 7. The CDR3 DNA sequence: TGTGCCAGCGGACAGGAGAAGAATAGCAATCAGCCCCAGCATTTT. Its translation is CASGQEKNSNQPQHF.

On this clonotype: The junction differs from germline at one of its ends, possibly a read error. The chain joins TRBV11-2 to TRBJ2-5, with TRBD2 matching over 8 bases. The CDR3 runs 15 residues. Per germline, CDR1 SGHAT and CDR2 FQNNGV. This chain's CDR3 is CASSYREGRFETQYF. The CDR3, as DNA: TGCGCCAGCAGCTATCGGGAGGGCCGTTTTGAGACCCAGTACTTC.

This clonotype was seen many times. V is TRBV10-3 and J is TRBJ1-1; a possible D gene is TRBD1 (6 bases). The V gene lost 0 bases and the J gene lost 8 bases, with 13 bases spanning the gap. This CDR3 contains 14 residues. Germline V gene lookup returns CDR1 ENHRY and CDR2 SYGVKD. CDR3 loop: CAISESRGDWEAFF. In nucleotides, the CDR3 is TGTGCCATCAGTGAGTCGAGGGGGGATTGGGAAGCTTTCTTT.

This clonotype was seen at least ten times. The chain joins TRBV27 to TRBJ1-5; D is unclear. Trimming took off 1 base at V and 6 bases at J, with 4 bases between the two ends. The CDR3 contains 12 residues. Germline values: CDR1 MNHEY, CDR2 SMNVEV (reference sequence). The DNA of the CDR3 is TGTGCCAGCAGTTTATACGGTCAGCCCCAGCATTTT. It yields the protein CASSLYGQPQHF.

This clonotype was seen ten or more times. The rearrangement joins TRBV12-3 or TRBV12-4 to TRBJ2-7; 10 nucleotides line up with TRBD2. The CDR3 has 14 residues. V shed 5 bases and J 3 bases; nucleotides not matched to a gene: 4. The CDR3 nucleotides read TGTGCCAGCAGTATAGGACTAGCGGTCTACGAGCAGTACTTC. Residues: CASSIGLAVYEQYF.

The chain couples TRBV6-2 or TRBV6-3 to TRBJ2-7; D may be TRBD1 or TRBD2 (6 bases each). V was cut by 2 bases and J by 3 bases, with 11 bases left in between. The CDR3 consists of 14 residues. Germline CDR1 is MNHEY and CDR2 is SVGEGT. The CDR3 nucleotides are TGTGCCAGCAGTTACACGGGGGCACTCTACGAGCAGTACTTC. Amino acid sequence: CASSYTGALYEQYF.

This clonotype was counted many times. The chain uses TRBV20-1 and TRBJ1-2; D not certain. This CDR3 is 14 amino acids long. Deletions cut 4 bases from V and 8 bases from J, with 20 bases between. Germline V gene data show CDR1 as DFQATT and CDR2 as SNEGSKA (reference sequence). CDR3: CSAMGLGLRGGYTF. The CDR3 bases are TGCAGTGCTATGGGCCTCGGGTTAAGAGGGGGCTACACCTTC.

In its sample, this clonotype was seen many times. The chain carries TRBV6-5 and TRBJ1-5, with 10 nucleotides matching TRBD1. Germline trimming cut 5 bases from V and 4 bases from J; bases unmatched to any gene: 5. CDR3 length: 15 residues. Germline values: CDR1 MNHEY, CDR2 SVGAGI. DNA for the CDR3: TGTGCCAGCAGTAGACAGGGGGCAGGAAATCAGCCCCAGCATTTT. Translating gives CASSRQGAGNQPQHF.

This sequence joins TRBV11-2 and TRBJ1-2, with 12 bases aligning to TRBD1. The germline V gene encodes CDR1 SGHAT and CDR2 FQNNGV. With 6 bases clipped from V and 4 bases from J, the junction kept 9 bases outside the gene matches. This CDR3 contains 16 residues. CDR3 sequence: CASRLTGTGGAYGYTF. DNA of the CDR3: TGTGCCAGCAGATTGACCGGGACAGGGGGCGCCTATGGCTACACCTTC.

Many counts were recorded for this clonotype. The rearrangement joins TRBV20-1 to TRBJ2-5, with 9 bases lining up with TRBD2. The CDR3 spans 13 residues. The germline V gene encodes CDR1 DFQATT and CDR2 SNEGSKA (reference sequence). V lost 5 bases and J lost 5; bases outside the gene matches: 6. The CDR3 DNA reads as TGCAGTGCTCCAATAGCGGGAGCGGAGACCCAGTACTTC. Translation gives CSAPIAGAETQYF.

This clonotype was counted ten times or more. The rearrangement joins TRBV9 to TRBJ1-2; no clear D. V dropped 0 bases and J dropped 2 bases, with 11 bases sitting between them. CDR1 SGDLS and CDR2 YYNGEE come from the germline V gene. There are 15 residues in the CDR3. The CDR3 bases are TGTGCCAGCAGCGTAGTTCGGGAGGGAAACTATGGCTACACCTTC. The encoded protein is CASSVVREGNYGYTF.

This clonotype was recorded at least ten times. CDR3 residues: CASSRANRGQETQYF. The CDR3 DNA follows: TGTGCCAGCAGCCGCGCGAACAGGGGCCAAGAGACCCAGTACTTC. The chain couples TRBV7-9 to TRBJ2-5, with TRBD1 identical over 7 bases. Looked up from germline, CDR1 is SEHNR and CDR2 is FQNEAQ (reference sequence). CDR3 length: 15 residues. After removal of 5 bases from V and 1 base from J, the junction contained 7 bases not matched to a gene.

The gene calls are TRBV12-3 or TRBV12-4 and TRBJ2-7; D call uncertain. The CDR3 is 13 residues long. Trimming removed 3 bases at V and 5 bases at J, with 11 bases between. In DNA form, the CDR3 reads TGTGCCAGCAGTTTGACTCGGCCGGACGAGCAGTACTTC. This translates into CASSLTRPDEQYF.

This clonotype appeared many times. The chain links TRBV28 to TRBJ2-5; 11 bases are a match to TRBD1. This CDR3 contains 17 residues. Germline lookup yields CDR1 MDHEN and CDR2 SYDVKM. Trimming removed 7 bases from V and 5 bases from J; junction bases left unmatched: 15. DNA for the CDR3: TGTGCCAGCATTTCAACGCGGGACAGGGGGGCGGATGAGACCCAGTACTTC. Translating gives CASISTRDRGADETQYF.

This clonotype was seen ten or more times. The chain recombines TRBV7-2 with TRBJ1-5; unclear D gene. The germline V gene encodes CDR1 SGHTA and CDR2 FQGNSA. V dropped 1 base and J dropped 2 bases, with 6 bases sitting between them. This CDR3 has 14 amino acids. The CDR3 DNA reads TGTGCCAGCAGCTTAGTTCCAGGCAATCAGCCCCAGCATTTT. Its translation: CASSLVPGNQPQHF.

This clonotype was found many times. J is TRBJ2-2 and V is TRBV30; 12 nucleotides match TRBD2. V shed 5 bases and J 6 bases; nucleotides not matched to a gene: 7. The CDR3 spans 15 residues. Per the germline V gene, CDR1 is GTSNPN and CDR2 is SVGIG (reference sequence). CDR3 nucleotide sequence: TGTGCCTGGGGCTCTAGCGGGAGGGCCCCCGGGGAGCTGTTTTTT. Protein product: CAWGSSGRAPGELFF. Using reference TRBV30 and TRBJ2-2 for the parts outside the CDR3, the full variable domain is SQTIHQWPATLVQPVGSPLSLECTVEGTSNPNLYWYRQAAGRGLQLLFYSVGIGQISSEVPQNLSASRPQDRQFILSSKKLLLSDSGFYLCAWGSSGRAPGELFFGEGSRLTVL.

This rearrangement joins TRBV12-3 or TRBV12-4 to TRBJ2-5; 8 bases line up with TRBD2. This CDR3 is built from 14 residues. The J segment lost 5 bases and the V segment lost 3 bases, leaving 5 bases of the junction unmatched. For the CDR3, the DNA is TGTGCCAGCAGTTTGACTAGCGCAAGGGAGACCCAGTACTTC. It encodes CASSLTSARETQYF.

The CDR3 sequence: CASSLGLAGNRETQYF. CDR3 DNA sequence: TGTGCCAGCAGCTTAGGACTAGCGGGGAACCGAGAGACCCAGTACTTC. This chain connects TRBV7-8 to TRBJ2-5; 11 bases match TRBD2. The V and J ends lost 1 base and 4 bases, in that order; junction bases with no gene match: 5. The CDR3 spans 16 residues. Looked up from germline, CDR1 is SGHVS and CDR2 is FQNEAQ. The whole variable domain, filled in from reference TRBV7-8 and TRBJ2-5, reads GAGVSQSPRYKVAKRGQDVALRCDPISGHVSLFWYQQALGQGPEFLTYFQNEAQLDKSGLPSDRFFAERPEGSVSTLKIQRTQQEDSAVYLCASSLGLAGNRETQYFGPGTRLLVL.

This rearrangement joins TRBV6-1 to TRBJ1-1; 7 bases are a match to TRBD1. After removal of 6 bases from V and 5 bases from J, the junction contained 9 bases not matched to a gene. The CDR3 sequence is 14 residues long. CDR1 MNHNS and CDR2 SASEGT come from the germline V gene. In nucleotides, the CDR3 is TGTGCCAGCAGAACCACAGGGGAGGTGACTGAAGCTTTCTTT. Protein sequence: CASRTTGEVTEAFF.

Many counts were recorded for this clonotype. The V gene is TRBV18, the J gene TRBJ1-2, with TRBD1 as a possible D gene (6 bases). Trimming shortened V by 3 bases and J by 0 bases, and 11 bases separated the two germline ends. The CDR3 has 15 amino acids. Germline V gene lookup returns CDR1 KGHSH and CDR2 LQKENI. CDR3 bases: TGTGCCAGCTCACCGGACAGCCCTTCTAACTATGGCTACACCTTC. Residues: CASSPDSPSNYGYTF. Full variable domain (missing parts from reference TRBV18 and TRBJ1-2): NAGVMQNPRHLVRRRGQEARLRCSPMKGHSHVYWYRQLPEEGLKFMVYLQKENIIDESGMPKERFSAEFPKEGPSILRIQQVVRGDSAAYFCASSPDSPSNYGYTFGSGTRLTVV.

The V and J genes are TRBV7-8 and TRBJ2-2; 8 bases fit TRBD2. This CDR3 has 18 amino acids. The junction had 13 bases not matched to a gene; V was cut back by 3 bases and J by 4 bases. The germline gives CDR1 SGHVS, CDR2 FQNEAQ. The CDR3 DNA reads TGTGCCAGCAGCTTGCTGACTAGCCAGCGGGGGCCCACCGGGGAGCTGTTTTTT. Amino acid sequence: CASSLLTSQRGPTGELFF. Full variable domain (missing parts from reference TRBV7-8 and TRBJ2-2): GAGVSQSPRYKVAKRGQDVALRCDPISGHVSLFWYQQALGQGPEFLTYFQNEAQLDKSGLPSDRFFAERPEGSVSTLKIQRTQQEDSAVYLCASSLLTSQRGPTGELFFGEGSRLTVL.

The genes are TRBV11-2 and TRBJ2-5; D ambiguous. V gave up 5 bases and J gave up 4 bases, with 14 bases separating them. CDR1 and CDR2 (germline): SGHAT, FQNNGV. There are 14 residues in the CDR3. The CDR3 region is CASSRITQAETQYF. The CDR3 region has the DNA TGTGCCAGCAGCCGCATAACACAAGCAGAGACCCAGTACTTC.

This clonotype was found many times. V gene TRBV12-3 or TRBV12-4 combines with J gene TRBJ1-1; TRBD1 agrees at 7 bases. The CDR3 runs to 14 residues. With 3 bases clipped from V and 6 bases from J, the junction kept 7 bases outside the gene matches. The CDR3 DNA reads as TGTGCCAGCAGTTTGGTACAGGGGTACGCTGAAGCTTTCTTT. This codes for CASSLVQGYAEAFF.

This clonotype was counted at least ten times. The chain is built from TRBV19 and TRBJ1-2; D not certain. The CDR3 contains 17 residues. Trimming shortened V by 3 bases and J by 0 bases, and 17 bases separated the two germline ends. Looked up from germline, CDR1 is LNHDA and CDR2 is SQIVND (reference sequence). The CDR3 sequence: CASSMLTPSSANYGYTF. The CDR3 nucleotides are TGTGCCAGTAGTATGCTCACACCGTCGTCCGCTAACTATGGCTACACCTTC.